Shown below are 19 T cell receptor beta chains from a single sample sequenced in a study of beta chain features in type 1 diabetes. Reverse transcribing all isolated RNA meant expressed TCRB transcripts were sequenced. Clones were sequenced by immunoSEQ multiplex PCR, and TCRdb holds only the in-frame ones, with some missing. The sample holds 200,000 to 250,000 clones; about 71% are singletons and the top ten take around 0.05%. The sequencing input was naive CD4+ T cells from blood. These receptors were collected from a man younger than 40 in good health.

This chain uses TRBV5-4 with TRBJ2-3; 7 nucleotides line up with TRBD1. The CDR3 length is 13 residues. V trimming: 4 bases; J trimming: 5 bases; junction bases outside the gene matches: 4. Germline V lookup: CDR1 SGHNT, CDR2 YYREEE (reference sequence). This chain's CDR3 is CASSTYRGDTQYF. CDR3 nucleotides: TGTGCCAGCAGCACGTACAGGGGAGATACGCAGTATTTT.

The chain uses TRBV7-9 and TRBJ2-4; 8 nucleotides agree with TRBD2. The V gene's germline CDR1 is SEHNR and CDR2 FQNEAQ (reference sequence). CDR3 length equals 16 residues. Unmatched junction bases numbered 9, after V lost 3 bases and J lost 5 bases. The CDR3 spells CASSLPGGPAENIQYF. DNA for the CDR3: TGTGCCAGCAGCTTGCCGGGAGGGCCGGCCGAAAACATTCAGTACTTC. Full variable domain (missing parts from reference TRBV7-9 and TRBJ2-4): DTGVSQNPRHKITKRGQNVTFRCDPISEHNRLYWYRQTLGQGPEFLTYFQNEAQLEKSRLLSDRFSAERPKGSFSTLEIQRTEQGDSAMYLCASSLPGGPAENIQYFGAGTRLSVL.

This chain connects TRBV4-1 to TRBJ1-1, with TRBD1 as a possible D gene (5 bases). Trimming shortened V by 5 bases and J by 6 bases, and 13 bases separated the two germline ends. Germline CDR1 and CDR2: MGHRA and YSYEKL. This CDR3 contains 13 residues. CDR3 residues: CASSYEGQPEAFF. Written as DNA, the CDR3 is TGCGCCAGCAGCTACGAGGGGCAGCCTGAAGCTTTCTTT.

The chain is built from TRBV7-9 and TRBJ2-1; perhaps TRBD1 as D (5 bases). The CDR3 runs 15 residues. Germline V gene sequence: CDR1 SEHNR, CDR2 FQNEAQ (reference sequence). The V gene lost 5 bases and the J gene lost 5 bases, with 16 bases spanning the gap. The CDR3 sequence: CASSLGKGLNNEQFF. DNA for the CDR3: TGTGCCAGCAGCCTAGGCAAGGGGCTCAACAATGAGCAGTTCTTC.

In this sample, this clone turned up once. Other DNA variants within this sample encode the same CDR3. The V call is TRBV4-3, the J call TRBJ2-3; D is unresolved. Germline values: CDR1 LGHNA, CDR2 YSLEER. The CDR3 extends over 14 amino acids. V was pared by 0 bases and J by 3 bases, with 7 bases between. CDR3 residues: CASSQDLATDTQYF. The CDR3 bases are TGCGCCAGCAGCCAAGATTTGGCTACAGATACGCAGTATTTT.

The CDR3 region is CATSRDPTGGSEKLFF. CDR3 DNA: TGTGCCACCAGCAGAGATCCGACAGGGGGTTCTGAAAAACTGTTTTTT. The V and J genes are TRBV15 and TRBJ1-4; 9 bases align to TRBD1. V lost 0 bases, J lost 7 bases, and 6 bases stayed unmatched. The CDR3 has 16 residues. The germline CDR1 and CDR2 sequences are LNHNV and YYDKDF (reference sequence). Complete variable domain (other parts from reference TRBV15 and TRBJ1-4): DAMVIQNPRYQVTQFGKPVTLSCSQTLNHNVMYWYQQKSSQAPKLLFHYYDKDFNNEADTPDNFQSRRPNTSFCFLDIRSPGLGDTAMYLCATSRDPTGGSEKLFFGSGTQLSVL.

This chain's CDR3 is CASSWSTGRAGANVLTF. The CDR3 region has the DNA TGTGCCAGCAGCTGGTCGACAGGGCGTGCTGGGGCCAACGTCCTGACTTTC. This chain uses TRBV7-9 with TRBJ2-6; 7 bases agree with TRBD1. Per the germline V gene, CDR1 is SEHNR and CDR2 is FQNEAQ (reference sequence). V shed 4 bases, J shed 2 bases, and the junction held 8 bases outside the gene matches. This CDR3 comprises 17 residues.

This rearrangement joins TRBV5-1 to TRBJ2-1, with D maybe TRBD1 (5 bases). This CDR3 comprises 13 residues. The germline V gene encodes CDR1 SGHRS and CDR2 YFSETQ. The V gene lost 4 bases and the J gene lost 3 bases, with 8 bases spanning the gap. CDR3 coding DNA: TGCGCCAGCAGCCGAGACAGCTACAATGAGCAGTTCTTC. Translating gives CASSRDSYNEQFF. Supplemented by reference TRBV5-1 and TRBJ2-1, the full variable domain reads KAGVTQTPRYLIKTRGQQVTLSCSPISGHRSVSWYQQTPGQGLQFLFEYFSETQRNKGNFPGRFSGRQFSNSRSEMNVSTLELGDSALYLCASSRDSYNEQFFGPGTRLTVL.

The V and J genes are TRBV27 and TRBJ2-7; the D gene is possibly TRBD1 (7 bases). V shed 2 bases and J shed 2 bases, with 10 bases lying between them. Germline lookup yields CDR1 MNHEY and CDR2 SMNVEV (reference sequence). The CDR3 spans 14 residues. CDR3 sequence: CASSLRGTAYEQYF. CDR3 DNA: TGTGCCAGCAGTTTACGCGGGACAGCCTACGAGCAGTACTTC.

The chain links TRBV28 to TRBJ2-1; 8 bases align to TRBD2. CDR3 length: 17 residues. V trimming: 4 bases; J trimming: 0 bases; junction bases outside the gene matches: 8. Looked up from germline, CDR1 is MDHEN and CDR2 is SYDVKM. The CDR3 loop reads CASSSITSGSSYNEQFF. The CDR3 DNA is TGTGCCAGCAGTTCAATCACTAGCGGCAGCTCCTACAATGAGCAGTTCTTC.

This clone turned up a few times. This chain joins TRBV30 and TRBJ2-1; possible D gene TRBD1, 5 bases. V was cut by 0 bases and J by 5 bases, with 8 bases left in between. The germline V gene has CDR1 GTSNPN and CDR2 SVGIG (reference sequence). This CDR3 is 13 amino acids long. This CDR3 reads CAWSVVRDNEQFF. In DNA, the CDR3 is TGTGCCTGGAGTGTAGTCAGGGACAATGAGCAGTTCTTC. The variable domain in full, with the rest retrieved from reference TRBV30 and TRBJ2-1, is SQTIHQWPATLVQPVGSPLSLECTVEGTSNPNLYWYRQAAGRGLQLLFYSVGIGQISSEVPQNLSASRPQDRQFILSSKKLLLSDSGFYLCAWSVVRDNEQFFGPGTRLTVL.

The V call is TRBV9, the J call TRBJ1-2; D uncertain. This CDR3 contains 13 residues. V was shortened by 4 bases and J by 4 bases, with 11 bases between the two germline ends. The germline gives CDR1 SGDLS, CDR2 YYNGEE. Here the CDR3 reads CASSPSSFYGYTF. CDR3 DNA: TGTGCCAGCAGCCCCAGTAGCTTCTATGGCTACACCTTC.

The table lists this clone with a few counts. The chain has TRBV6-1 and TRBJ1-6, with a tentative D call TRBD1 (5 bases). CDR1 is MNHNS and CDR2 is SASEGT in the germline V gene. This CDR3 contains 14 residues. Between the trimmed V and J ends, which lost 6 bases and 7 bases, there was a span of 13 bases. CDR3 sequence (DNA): TGTGCCAGCAGCGAGAGAGGGGAGAATTCACCCCTCCACTTT. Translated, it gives CASSERGENSPLHF.

The CDR3 reads CATSSPGTSGYNEQFF. The DNA of the CDR3 is TGTGCCACCAGCAGCCCCGGGACTAGCGGTTACAATGAGCAGTTCTTC. J is TRBJ2-1 and V is TRBV15; 11 bases are shared with TRBD2. The CDR3 is 16 amino acids. From germline, CDR1 is LNHNV and CDR2 YYDKDF (reference sequence). The ends lost 3 bases at V and 4 bases at J; junction bases unmatched: 5. The full variable domain, with the rest looked up from reference TRBV15 and TRBJ2-1, is DAMVIQNPRYQVTQFGKPVTLSCSQTLNHNVMYWYQQKSSQAPKLLFHYYDKDFNNEADTPDNFQSRRPNTSFCFLDIRSPGLGDTAMYLCATSSPGTSGYNEQFFGPGTRLTVL.

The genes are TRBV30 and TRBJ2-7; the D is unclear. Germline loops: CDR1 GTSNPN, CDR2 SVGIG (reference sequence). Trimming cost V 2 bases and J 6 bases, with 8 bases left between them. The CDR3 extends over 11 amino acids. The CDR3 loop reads CAWSKPSEQYF. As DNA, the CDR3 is TGTGCCTGGAGTAAGCCGAGCGAGCAGTACTTC.

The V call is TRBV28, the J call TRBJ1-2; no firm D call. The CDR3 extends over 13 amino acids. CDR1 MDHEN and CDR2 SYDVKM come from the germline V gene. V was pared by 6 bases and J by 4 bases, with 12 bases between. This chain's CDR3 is CASSPGSPYGYTF. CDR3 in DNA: TGTGCCAGCAGCCCTGGATCGCCCTATGGCTACACCTTC.

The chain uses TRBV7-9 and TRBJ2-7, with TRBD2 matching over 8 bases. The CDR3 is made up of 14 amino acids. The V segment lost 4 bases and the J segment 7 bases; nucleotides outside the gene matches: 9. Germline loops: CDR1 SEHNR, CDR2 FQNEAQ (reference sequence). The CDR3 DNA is TGTGCCAGCAGCTCTTACTCCGGGACTAGTGAGCAGTACTTC. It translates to CASSSYSGTSEQYF.

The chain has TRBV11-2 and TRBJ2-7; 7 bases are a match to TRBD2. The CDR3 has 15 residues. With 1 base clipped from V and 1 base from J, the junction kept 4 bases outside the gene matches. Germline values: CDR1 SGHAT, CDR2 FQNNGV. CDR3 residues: CASSLGPSGSYEQYF. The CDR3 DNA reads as TGTGCCAGCAGCTTAGGGCCTAGCGGATCCTACGAGCAGTACTTC.

CDR3 nucleotide sequence: TGTGCCAGCAGTTACTCAAGTAGAACTGAAGCTTTCTTT. Amino acid sequence: CASSYSSRTEAFF. The genes are TRBV6-6 and TRBJ1-1; D uncertain. Germline lookup yields CDR1 MNHNY and CDR2 SVGAGI (reference sequence). The CDR3 is made up of 13 amino acids. V was shortened by 0 bases and J by 5 bases, with 7 bases between the two germline ends.